Below are 16 T cell receptor beta chains sequenced from a single sample in a study of blood T cell repertoires in COVID-19 (dated by TCRdb to 2019 to 2021). The receptor library was made with the immunoSEQ multiplex PCR assay. In TCRdb, the immuneACCESS table is reduced to in-frame sequences with V and J assigned. These tables do not hold every clone; where another copy was compared, an unresolved V gene accounts for under half, and the others remain unexplained. This sample comprises some 220,000 clones, roughly nine tenths of them detected only once. 3% to 3.5% of the sample lies in the top ten. The specimen was PBMCs or T cells enriched from blood (not recorded which). The receptor source for this set is a woman aged 45-60 years in a cohort exposed to, infected with or recovered from COVID-19 (not recorded which).

Remarks on this clone: Mismatch with germline at one junction end may stem from a read error. CDR3 residues: CASSLVFGGDRKF. CDR3 nucleotides: TGTGCCAGCAGCTTAGTATTCGGCGGCGACCGCAAATTC. The rearrangement links TRBV7-2 to TRBJ2-7; D ambiguous. CDR1 SGHTA and CDR2 FQGNSA come from the germline V gene. The CDR3 totals 13 residues.

The V and J genes are TRBV12-3 or TRBV12-4 and TRBJ1-2, with D uncertain. V was trimmed by 3 bases and J by 4 bases, leaving 9 bases between them. The CDR3 is made up of 13 amino acids. CDR3 sequence: CASSFSRSYGYTF. The CDR3 bases are TGTGCCAGCAGTTTCTCCCGCAGCTATGGCTACACCTTC.

The gene calls are TRBV5-1 and TRBJ2-2; weak D call: TRBD1 (5 bases). Germline values: CDR1 SGHRS, CDR2 YFSETQ. CDR3 length: 14 residues. The ends were cut back, 6 bases at V and 1 base at J, with 10 bases in the middle. Here the CDR3 DNA reads TGCGCCAGCAAGCCCCAGGGGAACACCGGGGAGCTGTTTTTT. Translation gives CASKPQGNTGELFF.

V usage is TRBV7-3 and J usage is TRBJ1-1, with D unresolved. The CDR3 is 13 amino acids. Trimming cost V 2 bases and J 7 bases, with 11 bases left between them. Germline-derived CDR1 and CDR2 are SGHTA and FQGTGA. CDR3 coding DNA: TGTGCCAGCAGCTTATATCCCTCCAGTGAAGCTTTCTTT. Its protein is CASSLYPSSEAFF.

The V call is TRBV27, the J call TRBJ1-1, with 7 bases identical to TRBD1. The CDR3 has 13 residues. Germline V gives CDR1 MNHEY, CDR2 SMNVEV (reference sequence). Trimming removed 5 bases from V and 11 bases from J; junction bases left unmatched: 11. CDR3 DNA sequence: TGTGCCAGCAGTCCCCGACGGAGGGGGCCGGCTTTCTTT. This gives the protein CASSPRRRGPAFF.

This chain links TRBV5-6 with TRBJ2-1; weak D call: TRBD1 (6 bases). Trimming took off 4 bases at V and 8 bases at J, with 25 bases between the two ends. The CDR3 totals 17 residues. The germline V gene encodes CDR1 SGHDT and CDR2 YYEEEE. The CDR3 loop is CASSDILMGQGRHEQFF. The CDR3 DNA reads as TGTGCCAGCAGCGACATCCTAATGGGACAAGGGCGGCATGAGCAGTTCTTC.

This clone occurred a few times. The V call is TRBV7-9, the J call TRBJ2-1; TRBD2 agrees at 7 bases. The germline gives CDR1 SEHNR, CDR2 FQNEAQ (reference sequence). The trim removed 1 base at V and 3 bases at J, leaving 3 bases unmatched. The CDR3 runs 15 residues. The CDR3 loop reads CASSLVTSLYNEQFF. The CDR3 region has the DNA TGTGCCAGCAGCTTAGTGACTAGCCTCTACAATGAGCAGTTCTTC.

The V and J genes are TRBV6-5 and TRBJ2-7, with a possible D match to TRBD1 (6 bases). Trimming shortened V by 5 bases and J by 2 bases, and 10 bases separated the two germline ends. Germline values: CDR1 MNHEY, CDR2 SVGAGI. The CDR3 runs to 13 residues. CDR3: CASSTDSTYEQYF. The CDR3 region has the DNA TGTGCCAGCAGTACGGACAGTACCTACGAGCAGTACTTC.

The genes are TRBV2 and TRBJ2-7; 8 bases are a match to TRBD1. With V trimmed by 5 bases and J by 4 bases, 10 bases remained unmatched. The germline V gene has CDR1 SNHLY and CDR2 FYNNEI. CDR3 size: 15 residues. The CDR3 bases are TGTGCCAGCAGTCAGGTCCCAGGGGGCCGGTACGAGCAGTACTTC. This gives the protein CASSQVPGGRYEQYF.

The chain carries TRBV29-1 and TRBJ1-1; the match to TRBD1 covers 8 bases. The V gene's germline CDR1 is SQVTM and CDR2 ANQGSEA. This CDR3 is built from 13 residues. The V and J ends lost 6 bases and 4 bases, in that order; junction bases with no gene match: 7. As DNA, the CDR3 is TGCAGCGTGGGCAGGGGGCGCGGCACTGAAGCTTTCTTT. It yields the protein CSVGRGRGTEAFF.

The CDR3 sequence is CASSLGAGSSYNEQFF. The CDR3 DNA reads as TGTGCCAGCAGTTTGGGAGCGGGGAGCTCCTACAATGAGCAGTTCTTC. V usage is TRBV27 and J usage is TRBJ2-1; the match to TRBD2 covers 7 bases. The CDR3 length is 16 residues. J gave up 0 bases and V 3 bases, and 5 bases lay outside the gene matches. Per germline, CDR1 MNHEY and CDR2 SMNVEV (reference sequence).

The chain recombines TRBV29-1 with TRBJ1-1, with 7 bases matching TRBD1. V was clipped by 6 bases and J by 10 bases; unmatched bases: 17. Germline V gene data show CDR1 as SQVTM and CDR2 as ANQGSEA. This CDR3 is built from 14 residues. This CDR3 reads CSVRASTGFIRAFF. CDR3 bases: TGCAGCGTCAGAGCCTCGACAGGGTTCATCAGAGCTTTCTTT. Full variable domain (outside the CDR3, taken from reference TRBV29-1 and TRBJ1-1): SAVISQKPSRDICQRGTSLTIQCQVDSQVTMMFWYRQQPGQSLTLIATANQGSEATYESGFVIDKFPISRPNLTFSTLTVSNMSPEDSSIYLCSVRASTGFIRAFFGQGTRLTVV.

V gene TRBV24-1 combines with J gene TRBJ1-1, with D unresolved. In germline, CDR1 is KGHDR, CDR2 SFDVKD. This CDR3 spans 12 amino acids. V lost 0 bases and J 12 bases, leaving 10 bases between the germline ends. The CDR3: CATSDLLGSSFF. The CDR3 nucleotides are TGTGCCACCAGTGATTTGCTCGGGTCGTCTTTCTTT.

The rearrangement uses TRBV3-1 (or the pseudogene TRBV3-2) and TRBJ2-3, with D perhaps matching TRBD2 (5 bases). This CDR3 is built from 15 residues. CDR1 is LGHDT and CDR2 is YNNKEL in the germline V gene (reference sequence). Trimming pared 1 base from V and 5 bases from J, leaving 13 bases between. The CDR3 loop reads CASSQGLILGDTQYF. Here the CDR3 DNA reads TGTGCCAGCAGCCAAGGCCTTATACTAGGAGATACGCAGTATTTT.

This clone showed up just once. The chain recombines TRBV28 with TRBJ1-1; the D is unclear. The CDR3 contains 16 residues. Germline-derived CDR1 and CDR2 are MDHEN and SYDVKM. Trimming took 6 bases from V and 1 from J, leaving 18 bases between them. CDR3 amino acids: CASSLAWGFGNTEAFF. CDR3 in DNA: TGTGCCAGCAGCCTAGCCTGGGGTTTCGGGAACACTGAAGCTTTCTTT.

The V gene is TRBV23-1, the J gene TRBJ1-4; tentative D call: TRBD1 (5 bases). TRBV23-1 is an open reading frame, and its role is uncertain. The CDR3 extends over 19 amino acids. Trimming removed 0 bases at V and 6 bases at J, with 23 bases between. The DNA for the CDR3 is TGCGCCAGCAGTCAATCAGGTGTTAGGCAGGGCCGACCGGATGAAAAACTGTTTTTT. As protein: CASSQSGVRQGRPDEKLFF.